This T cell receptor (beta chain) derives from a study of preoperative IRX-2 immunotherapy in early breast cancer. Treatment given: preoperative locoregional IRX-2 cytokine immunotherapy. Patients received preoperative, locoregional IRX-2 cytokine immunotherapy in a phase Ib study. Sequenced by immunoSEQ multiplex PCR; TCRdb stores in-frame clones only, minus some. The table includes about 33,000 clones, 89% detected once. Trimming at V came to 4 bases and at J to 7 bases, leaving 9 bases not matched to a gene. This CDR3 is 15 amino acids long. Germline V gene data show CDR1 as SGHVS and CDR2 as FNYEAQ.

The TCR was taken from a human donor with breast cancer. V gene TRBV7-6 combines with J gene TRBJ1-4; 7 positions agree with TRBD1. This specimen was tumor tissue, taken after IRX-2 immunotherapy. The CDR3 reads CASSYAGTVGEKLFF. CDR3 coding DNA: TGTGCCAGCAGCTACGCCGGGACAGTGGGTGAAAAACTGTTTTTT.